The next 11 T cell receptor beta chains were all read from a single sample in a study of T-cell reconstitution after alpha-beta-depleted transplantation in children. Library preparation (for TCRbeta) was performed with unique molecular identifiers. MiXCR, run by TCRdb on the PCR reads, gives a single entry per CDR3 protein. The table includes hundreds of thousands of distinct CDR3 sequences, roughly 13% detected once. Sequenced material: PBMCs, taken before TCRalphabeta/CD19-depleted stem cell transplant. The receptors originated from a girl aged 2-15 years with congenital amegakaryocytic thrombocytopenia, due to receive a stem cell transplant.

The table lists this clonotype with many counts. This chain joins TRBV20-1 and TRBJ1-3; D gene ambiguous. The CDR3 is 14 amino acids. The V end lost 6 bases, the J end lost 1 base, and 13 bases lay between the germline ends. Germline CDR1 and CDR2: DFQATT and SNEGSKA (reference sequence). The CDR3 reads CSAGLAGSGNTIYF. CDR3 sequence (DNA): TGCAGTGCCGGATTGGCTGGGTCTGGAAACACCATATATTTT.

Comment on this clonotype: A read error may be the cause here, since a much bigger clone is one base away. V is TRBV7-9 and J is TRBJ1-1; 11 positions agree with TRBD1. CDR1 and CDR2 from the germline V gene are SEHNR and FQNEAQ (reference sequence). This CDR3 has 15 amino acids. This CDR3 is CASSPGQGVYTEASF. In DNA, the CDR3 is TGTGCCAGCAGCCCGGGACAGGGGGTGTACACTGAAGCTTCCTTT. Variable domain in full (rest from reference TRBV7-9 and TRBJ1-1): DTGVSQNPRHKITKRGQNVTFRCDPISEHNRLYWYRQTLGQGPEFLTYFQNEAQLEKSRLLSDRFSAERPKGSFSTLEIQRTEQGDSAMYLCASSPGQGVYTEASFGQGTRLTVV.

This clonotype appeared many times. CDR3 in amino acids: CSVEPPLYGYTF. Here the CDR3 DNA reads TGCAGCGTTGAACCCCCGCTCTATGGCTACACCTTC. V usage is TRBV29-1 and J usage is TRBJ1-2; D uncertain. V lost 2 bases, J lost 4 bases, and 8 bases lay in between. The length of the CDR3 is 12 residues. Germline V gives CDR1 SQVTM, CDR2 ANQGSEA. Complete variable domain (other parts from reference TRBV29-1 and TRBJ1-2): SAVISQKPSRDICQRGTSLTIQCQVDSQVTMMFWYRQQPGQSLTLIATANQGSEATYESGFVIDKFPISRPNLTFSTLTVSNMSPEDSSIYLCSVEPPLYGYTFGSGTRLTVV.

Ten or more counts support this clonotype. V and J are TRBV5-5 and TRBJ2-1, with 7 bases lining up with TRBD2. The germline CDR1 and CDR2 sequences are SGHKS and YYEKEE (reference sequence). Trimming at V came to 0 bases and at J to 6 bases, leaving 6 bases not matched to a gene. The CDR3 length is 15 residues. CDR3 DNA: TGTGCCAGCAGCTTGGAAGGACTAGGAACCAATGAGCAGTTCTTC. Translated: CASSLEGLGTNEQFF.

This clonotype was counted a few times. This chain uses TRBV7-9 with TRBJ2-1; weak D call: TRBD2 (6 bases). The germline CDR1 and CDR2 sequences are SEHNR and FQNEAQ (reference sequence). The CDR3 sequence is 19 residues long. The ends were cut back, 5 bases at V and 2 bases at J, with 25 bases in the middle. The CDR3 sequence is CASSPTVGPVGGPYNEQFF. The DNA for the CDR3 is TGTGCCAGCAGCCCAACGGTCGGACCGGTGGGAGGACCCTACAATGAGCAGTTCTTC.

This clonotype was picked up many times. The gene calls are TRBV6-1 and TRBJ2-1, with D perhaps TRBD2 (6 bases). CDR1 and CDR2 from the germline V gene are MNHNS and SASEGT. Between the trimmed V and J ends, which lost 3 bases and 1 base, there was a span of 10 bases. The CDR3 has 15 amino acids. CDR3 amino acids: CASSDTAGSYNEQFF. The CDR3 coding sequence is TGTGCCAGCAGTGATACGGCGGGATCCTACAATGAGCAGTTCTTC.

The table lists this clonotype with many counts. The genes are TRBV7-8 and TRBJ1-1; TRBD1 might be the D (6 bases). The CDR3 is 12 amino acids. V lost 1 base, J lost 11 bases, and 11 bases lay in between. Germline lookup yields CDR1 SGHVS and CDR2 FQNEAQ. CDR3: CASSLGAGVAFF. The DNA for the CDR3 is TGTGCCAGCAGCTTAGGGGCAGGGGTTGCTTTCTTT.

Many counts were recorded for this clonotype. This chain joins TRBV5-1 and TRBJ2-4, with TRBD1 identical over 7 bases. CDR3 length: 15 amino acids. V trimming: 3 bases; J trimming: 5 bases; junction bases outside the gene matches: 8. Germline V gene sequence: CDR1 SGHRS, CDR2 YFSETQ. DNA for the CDR3: TGCGCCAGCAGCTACGGTAGACAGGGTCAAAACATTCAGTACTTC. This codes for CASSYGRQGQNIQYF.

In its sample, this clonotype was seen many times. The chain carries TRBV29-1 and TRBJ2-5, with D uncertain. Trimming pared 0 bases from V and 1 base from J, leaving 15 bases between. The CDR3 has 16 amino acids. Germline CDR1 is SQVTM and CDR2 is ANQGSEA. CDR3 sequence (DNA): TGCAGCGTTGAAGATCGGACGGCTCTGACCCAAGAGACCCAGTACTTC. Translating gives CSVEDRTALTQETQYF.

Many counts were recorded for this clonotype. The rearrangement joins TRBV3-1 to TRBJ1-2; D gene ambiguous. CDR3 length equals 14 residues. Trimming took 1 base from V and 2 from J, leaving 8 bases between them. Germline-derived CDR1 and CDR2 are LGHDT and YNNKEL (reference sequence). For the CDR3, the DNA is TGTGCCAGCAGCCAAGTGAACGTAAACTATGGCTACACCTTC. Translating gives CASSQVNVNYGYTF. The full variable domain, with the rest looked up from reference TRBV3-1 and TRBJ1-2, is DTAVSQTPKYLVTQMGNDKSIKCEQNLGHDTMYWYKQDSKKFLKIMFSYNNKELIINETVPNRFSPKSPDKAHLNLHINSLELGDSAVYFCASSQVNVNYGYTFGSGTRLTVV.

This clonotype occurred many times. The chain recombines TRBV5-1 with TRBJ1-4; D remains ambiguous. This CDR3 is 14 amino acids long. Trimming pared 2 bases from V and 7 bases from J, leaving 12 bases between. Germline assignment: CDR1 SGHRS and CDR2 YFSETQ. DNA for the CDR3: TGCGCCAGCAGCTTCAGCATACTGAGTGAAAAACTGTTTTTT. Protein product: CASSFSILSEKLFF.